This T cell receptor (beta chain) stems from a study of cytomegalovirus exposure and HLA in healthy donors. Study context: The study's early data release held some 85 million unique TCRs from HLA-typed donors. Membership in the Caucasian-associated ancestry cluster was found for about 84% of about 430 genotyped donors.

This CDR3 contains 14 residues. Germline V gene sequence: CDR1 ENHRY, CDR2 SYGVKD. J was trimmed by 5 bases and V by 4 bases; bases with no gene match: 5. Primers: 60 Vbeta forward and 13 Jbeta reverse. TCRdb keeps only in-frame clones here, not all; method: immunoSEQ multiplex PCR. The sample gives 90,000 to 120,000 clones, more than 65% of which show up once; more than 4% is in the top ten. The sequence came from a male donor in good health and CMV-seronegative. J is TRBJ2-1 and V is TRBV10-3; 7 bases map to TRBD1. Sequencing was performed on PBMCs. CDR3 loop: CAISGGQANNEQFF. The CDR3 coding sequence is TGTGCCATCAGTGGAGGACAGGCCAACAATGAGCAGTTCTTC.